Listed here are 31 T cell receptor beta chains from one sample, sequenced in a study of blood T cell repertoires in COVID-19. Some clones are missing from TCRdb's copy, which holds only in-frame ones; the method was immunoSEQ multiplex PCR. The data show about 60,000 clones, 75% to 90% seen once. The material sequenced was peripheral blood. The source is a man aged 30-40 years with COVID-19, enrolled during active disease.

The chain employs TRBV19 and TRBJ1-5; 8 bases match TRBD1. V shed 7 bases, J shed 6 bases, and the junction held 11 bases outside the gene matches. The CDR3 contains 15 residues. Germline V lookup: CDR1 LNHDA, CDR2 SQIVND (reference sequence). As DNA, the CDR3 is TGTGCCAGTACCACCCCAGGGGGCGAGGTTCAGCCCCAGCATTTT. Its translation is CASTTPGGEVQPQHF.

V usage is TRBV5-4 and J usage is TRBJ2-5, with 13 bases that match TRBD2. Germline V gene data show CDR1 as SGHNT and CDR2 as YYREEE (reference sequence). J lost 5 bases, V lost 0 bases, and 7 bases had no gene match. This CDR3 has 17 residues. CDR3 coding DNA: TGTGCCAGCAGCTTGGGGGGCCGGACTAGCGGGAGCGAGACCCAGTACTTC. Translation gives CASSLGGRTSGSETQYF.

The rearrangement joins TRBV30 to TRBJ2-1; 12 bases agree with TRBD2. The CDR3 is 16 residues long. Per the germline V gene, CDR1 is GTSNPN and CDR2 is SVGIG (reference sequence). V was pared by 1 base and J by 3 bases, with 4 bases of the junction left unmatched. The CDR3 sequence: CAWSGTSGARYNEQFF. The CDR3, as DNA: TGTGCCTGGAGTGGGACTAGCGGGGCCCGCTACAATGAGCAGTTCTTC.

In the case of this clone: Other DNA sequences in the same sample also yield this CDR3. The chain recombines TRBV27 with TRBJ1-5; 7 bases match TRBD1. V lost 6 bases and J lost 7; bases outside the gene matches: 6. This CDR3 spans 13 amino acids. CDR1 is MNHEY and CDR2 is SMNVEV in the germline V gene (reference sequence). The CDR3 DNA reads TGTGCCAGCAGACGACAGGGAGGCCAGCCCCAGCATTTT. Translation gives CASRRQGGQPQHF.

The chain uses TRBV28 and TRBJ1-2; D is unclear. The CDR3 runs to 14 residues. Germline V gives CDR1 MDHEN, CDR2 SYDVKM. V lost 3 bases to trimming and J lost 2 bases, with 10 bases between them. The CDR3 reads CASSLEGLNYGYTF. DNA of the CDR3: TGTGCCAGCAGTTTGGAGGGTTTAAACTATGGCTACACCTTC.

The chain joins TRBV19 to TRBJ1-2; D gene ambiguous. Germline V gene sequence: CDR1 LNHDA, CDR2 SQIVND (reference sequence). Trimming shortened V by 6 bases and J by 4 bases, and 15 bases separated the two germline ends. CDR3 length equals 14 residues. The CDR3 region is CASRTRDGSYGYTF. For the CDR3, the DNA is TGTGCCAGTAGGACGAGGGATGGGAGCTATGGCTACACCTTC.

The V call is TRBV28, the J call TRBJ2-7, with D maybe TRBD1 (6 bases). Looked up from germline, CDR1 is MDHEN and CDR2 is SYDVKM. This CDR3 is 17 amino acids long. Trimming cost V 6 bases and J 2 bases, with 23 bases left between them. CDR3 DNA: TGTGCCAGCAGCCTCCGTCGACAGGTCCTTGTAACCTACGAGCAGTACTTC. This encodes CASSLRRQVLVTYEQYF.

The CDR3 loop is CASSQLKNTEAFF. CDR3 nucleotides: TGTGCCAGCAGCCAGCTAAAGAACACTGAAGCTTTCTTT. The chain links TRBV3-1 (or the pseudogene TRBV3-2) to TRBJ1-1; no clear D gene. V was cut by 3 bases and J by 1 base, with 6 bases left in between. Germline lookup yields CDR1 LGHDT and CDR2 YNNKEL (reference sequence). CDR3 size: 13 residues.

This sequence joins TRBV28 and TRBJ1-2; 9 bases agree with TRBD1. CDR1 and CDR2 (germline): MDHEN, SYDVKM. This CDR3 has 15 amino acids. Unmatched junction bases numbered 7, after V lost 2 bases and J lost 6 bases. The CDR3 loop is CASSLPSGTGNGYTF. Written as DNA, the CDR3 is TGTGCCAGCAGTTTACCCTCCGGGACAGGGAATGGCTACACCTTC.

CDR3 coding DNA: TGTGCCAGTAGTAAGGGGGTCAACTATGGCTACACCTTC. Amino acids: CASSKGVNYGYTF. V is TRBV19 and J is TRBJ1-2; TRBD1 is a possible D gene (6 bases). CDR1 and CDR2 from the germline V gene are LNHDA and SQIVND (reference sequence). Trimming stripped 4 bases from V and 2 bases from J, with 8 bases between. The CDR3 runs to 13 residues.

The chain carries TRBV28 and TRBJ1-2; perhaps TRBD1 as D (6 bases). This CDR3 spans 15 amino acids. Germline lookup yields CDR1 MDHEN and CDR2 SYDVKM. V lost 5 bases to trimming and J lost 1 base, with 14 bases between them. CDR3 amino acids: CASSPYLQGNYGYTF. The CDR3 nucleotides read TGTGCCAGCAGTCCGTACTTACAGGGTAACTATGGCTACACCTTC.

DNA for the CDR3: TGTGCCAGCAGAACCTCAGGCGGGGGATACAATGAGCAGTTCTTC. Its translation is CASRTSGGGYNEQFF. The rearrangement links TRBV28 to TRBJ2-1; the match to TRBD2 covers 7 bases. This CDR3 spans 15 amino acids. Trimming removed 6 bases from V and 4 bases from J; junction bases left unmatched: 9. From germline, CDR1 is MDHEN and CDR2 SYDVKM.

CDR3 sequence reads: CAISERGFGGQHYGYTF. CDR3 nucleotide sequence: TGTGCCATCAGTGAGAGGGGGTTCGGGGGGCAGCACTATGGCTACACCTTC. This chain joins TRBV10-3 and TRBJ1-2; D may be TRBD1 (6 bases). The germline V and J ends were trimmed by 2 bases and 3 bases, with 19 bases remaining between them. The CDR3 runs to 17 residues. In germline, CDR1 is ENHRY, CDR2 SYGVKD.

This chain connects TRBV24-1 to TRBJ1-6; D perhaps matches TRBD1 (5 bases). CDR1 is KGHDR, CDR2 SFDVKD, per germline. The CDR3 runs to 13 residues. The ends were cut back, 7 bases at V and 10 bases at J, with 13 bases in the middle. CDR3 coding DNA: TGTGCCACCAGCCTAGGGGCTGGCTCACCCCTCCACTTT. Its protein is CATSLGAGSPLHF.

This clone was found once. V gene TRBV7-8 combines with J gene TRBJ2-7, with 8 positions matching TRBD1. The V and J ends lost 8 bases and 1 base, in that order; junction bases with no gene match: 7. The CDR3 extends over 14 amino acids. CDR1 is SGHVS, CDR2 FQNEAQ, per germline. CDR3 bases: TGTGCCAGCGGAAGACAGGGGAGGTCCTACGAGCAGTACTTC. Its translation is CASGRQGRSYEQYF. Full variable domain (missing parts from reference TRBV7-8 and TRBJ2-7): GAGVSQSPRYKVAKRGQDVALRCDPISGHVSLFWYQQALGQGPEFLTYFQNEAQLDKSGLPSDRFFAERPEGSVSTLKIQRTQQEDSAVYLCASGRQGRSYEQYFGPGTRLTVT.

CDR3 loop: CASSFTYDASGRETQYF. The CDR3 nucleotides read TGTGCCAGCAGTTTTACCTATGACGCTAGCGGGAGGGAGACCCAGTACTTC. The V gene is TRBV28, the J gene TRBJ2-5; TRBD2 matches at 11 bases. CDR1 is MDHEN and CDR2 is SYDVKM in the germline V gene. This CDR3 contains 17 residues. The trim removed 3 bases at V and 5 bases at J, leaving 11 bases unmatched.

This chain links TRBV20-1 with TRBJ2-3, with a possible D match to TRBD1 (6 bases). Germline CDR1 is DFQATT and CDR2 is SNEGSKA (reference sequence). This CDR3 is built from 11 residues. The DNA for the CDR3 is TGCAGAGGACAGAACACAGATACGCAGTATTTT. It specifies CRGQNTDTQYF.

This chain uses TRBV7-2 with TRBJ1-4, with a possible D match to TRBD1 (6 bases). Between the trimmed V and J ends, which lost 4 bases and 2 bases, there was a span of 17 bases. CDR3 length: 17 amino acids. The V gene's germline CDR1 is SGHTA and CDR2 FQGNSA. The CDR3 bases are TGTGCCAGCAGCTCACTCCGTGGCGGGGGCACTAATGAAAAACTGTTTTTT. It is translated as CASSSLRGGGTNEKLFF. The entire variable domain, with the rest obtained from reference TRBV7-2 and TRBJ1-4, is as follows: GAGVSQSPSNKVTEKGKDVELRCDPISGHTALYWYRQSLGQGLEFLIYFQGNSAPDKSGLPSDRFSAERTGGSVSTLTIQRTQQEDSAVYLCASSSLRGGGTNEKLFFGSGTQLSVL.

The genes are TRBV6-4 and TRBJ2-3; the D gene is possibly TRBD2 (6 bases). V was pared by 3 bases and J by 4 bases, with 11 bases between. The germline V gene encodes CDR1 MRHNA and CDR2 SNTAGT. The CDR3 extends over 14 amino acids. The CDR3: CASSEEGGADTQYF. The CDR3 nucleotides read TGTGCCAGCAGTGAAGAGGGAGGAGCAGATACGCAGTATTTT.

This clone was seen a single time. This chain connects TRBV9 to TRBJ1-1; TRBD1 might be the D (5 bases). The CDR3 consists of 14 residues. Looked up from germline, CDR1 is SGDLS and CDR2 is YYNGEE. V was pared by 0 bases and J by 5 bases, with 11 bases between. The CDR3 DNA reads TGTGCCAGCAGCGTAGCTACGGGGGTTACTGAAGCTTTCTTT. Its protein product is CASSVATGVTEAFF.

The V gene is TRBV7-8, the J gene TRBJ2-7; 8 positions match TRBD2. J was trimmed by 2 bases and V by 1 base; bases with no gene match: 4. CDR1 is SGHVS, CDR2 FQNEAQ, per germline. The length of the CDR3 is 15 residues. The CDR3 bases are TGTGCCAGCAGCTTAGTCGGTAGCGGGACCTACGAGCAGTACTTC. Translation gives CASSLVGSGTYEQYF.

This chain links TRBV6-1 with TRBJ1-1, with 7 bases matching TRBD1. Germline V gene lookup returns CDR1 MNHNS and CDR2 SASEGT. V shed 2 bases and J 8 bases; nucleotides not matched to a gene: 5. This CDR3 has 13 residues. CDR3 coding DNA: TGTGCCAGCAGTGAACACCGGGACAGAGAAGCTTTCTTT. Translated, it gives CASSEHRDREAFF.

The DNA for the CDR3 is TGCGCCAGCAGTCCCCGGGCCATGGGGGGGAACACTGAAGCTTTCTTT. This encodes CASSPRAMGGNTEAFF. The V and J genes are TRBV23-1 and TRBJ1-1; D is possibly TRBD1 (5 bases). TRBV23-1 is annotated as an ORF whose role is uncertain. Trimming took 4 bases from V and 1 from J, leaving 16 bases between them. The length of the CDR3 is 16 residues.

This clone was recorded only once. The V and J genes are TRBV10-3 and TRBJ2-7, with 9 bases fitting TRBD1. Trimming cost V 9 bases and J 0 bases; bases outside gene matches: 12. This CDR3 is built from 16 residues. Looked up from germline, CDR1 is ENHRY and CDR2 is SYGVKD. CDR3 DNA: TGTGCCATTAGAAAGGACAGGGGCATCAGCTCCTACGAGCAGTACTTC. Encoded protein: CAIRKDRGISSYEQYF.

The V call is TRBV30, the J call TRBJ1-5; D may be TRBD1 (5 bases). The ends were cut back, 1 base at V and 4 bases at J, with 8 bases in the middle. Per the germline V gene, CDR1 is GTSNPN and CDR2 is SVGIG (reference sequence). The CDR3 sequence is 13 residues long. The CDR3 reads CAWSARGNQPQHF. CDR3 DNA sequence: TGTGCCTGGAGTGCAAGGGGTAATCAGCCCCAGCATTTT.

This sequence joins TRBV6-5 and TRBJ1-2; D possibly corresponds to TRBD1 (5 bases). Trimming stripped 7 bases from V and 2 bases from J, with 8 bases between. The CDR3 length is 12 residues. CDR1 MNHEY and CDR2 SVGAGI come from the germline V gene. CDR3 sequence reads: CASKGQNYGYTF. CDR3 sequence (DNA): TGTGCCAGCAAGGGGCAGAACTATGGCTACACCTTC.

J is TRBJ2-7 and V is TRBV12-3 or TRBV12-4; possible D gene TRBD2, 5 bases. V was trimmed by 4 bases and J by 6 bases, leaving 7 bases between them. This CDR3 is 11 amino acids long. CDR3 bases: TGTGCCAGCAGTTGGACTGGCGAGCAGTACTTC. Amino acids: CASSWTGEQYF.

V and J are TRBV18 and TRBJ1-2, with 10 bases that match TRBD1. This CDR3 is 15 amino acids long. Trimming removed 2 bases from V and 7 bases from J; junction bases left unmatched: 7. The V gene's germline CDR1 is KGHSH and CDR2 LQKENI. CDR3 in DNA: TGTGCCAGCTCACCAGCAGGACAGGGGGGTCGTGGCTACACCTTC. Encoded protein: CASSPAGQGGRGYTF.

The chain has TRBV18 and TRBJ2-5; a possible D gene is TRBD1 (7 bases). Looked up from germline, CDR1 is KGHSH and CDR2 is LQKENI. The CDR3 contains 17 residues. The ends were cut back, 4 bases at V and 4 bases at J, with 22 bases in the middle. CDR3 sequence reads: CASSQIYRGGEGETQYF. For the CDR3, the DNA is TGTGCCAGCTCACAGATATACAGGGGAGGTGAAGGAGAGACCCAGTACTTC.

This sequence joins TRBV6-5 and TRBJ1-2, with 7 bases lining up with TRBD1. Germline CDR1 reads MNHEY; CDR2 reads SVGAGI. The CDR3 covers 15 residues. V shed 6 bases, J shed 3 bases, and the junction held 10 bases outside the gene matches. The DNA for the CDR3 is TGTGCCAGCAGCGCAACCGGGACAGTGCACTATGGCTACACCTTC. This encodes CASSATGTVHYGYTF.

V usage is TRBV27 and J usage is TRBJ1-6; D is unresolved. The CDR3 covers 14 residues. Trimming pared 4 bases from V and 7 bases from J, leaving 11 bases between. From germline, CDR1 is MNHEY and CDR2 SMNVEV (reference sequence). As DNA, the CDR3 is TGTGCCAGCAGTTACGAGGGAACGAATTCACCCCTCCACTTT. Translated, it gives CASSYEGTNSPLHF.